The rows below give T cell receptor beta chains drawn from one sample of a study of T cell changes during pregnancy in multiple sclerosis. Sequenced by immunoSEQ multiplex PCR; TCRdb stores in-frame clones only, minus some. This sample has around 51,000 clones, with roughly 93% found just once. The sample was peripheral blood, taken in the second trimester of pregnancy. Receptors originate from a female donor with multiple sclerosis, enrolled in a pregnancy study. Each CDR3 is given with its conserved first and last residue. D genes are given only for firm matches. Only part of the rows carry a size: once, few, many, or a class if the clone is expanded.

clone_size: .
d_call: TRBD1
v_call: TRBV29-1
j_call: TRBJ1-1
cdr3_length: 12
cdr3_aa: CSVDAGGTEAFF
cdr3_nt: TGCAGCGTTGACGCAGGGGGGACTGAAGCTTTCTTT

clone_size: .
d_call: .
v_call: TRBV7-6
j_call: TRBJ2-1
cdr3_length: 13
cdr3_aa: CASSQTRDNEQFF
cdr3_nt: TGTGCCAGCAGCCAGACCAGGGACAATGAGCAGTTCTTC

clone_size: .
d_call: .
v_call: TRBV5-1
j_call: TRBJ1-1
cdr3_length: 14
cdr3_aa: CASSKAPGNTEAFF
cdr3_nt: TGCGCCAGCAGCAAGGCCCCAGGGAACACTGAAGCTTTCTTT

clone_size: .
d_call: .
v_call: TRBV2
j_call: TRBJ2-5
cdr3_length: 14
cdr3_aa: CASSAGTYQETQYF
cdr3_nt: TGTGCCAGCAGCGCCGGGACTTACCAAGAGACCCAGTACTTC

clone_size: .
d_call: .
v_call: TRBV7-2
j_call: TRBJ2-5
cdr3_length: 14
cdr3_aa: CASSFRAAKETQYF
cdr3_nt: TGTGCCAGCAGTTTTAGAGCCGCCAAGGAGACCCAGTACTTC

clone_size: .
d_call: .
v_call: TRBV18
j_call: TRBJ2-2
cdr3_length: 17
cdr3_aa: CASSLIAATMNTGELFF
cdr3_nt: TGTGCCAGCTCCCTAATAGCGGCAACCATGAACACCGGGGAGCTGTTTTTT

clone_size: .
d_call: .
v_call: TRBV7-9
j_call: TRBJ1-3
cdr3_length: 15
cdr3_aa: CASSLGLIGGNTIYF
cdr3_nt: TGTGCCAGCAGCTTAGGACTAATCGGTGGAAACACCATATATTTT

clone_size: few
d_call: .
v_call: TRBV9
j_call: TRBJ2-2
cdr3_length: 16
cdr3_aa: CASSVVSGLNTGELFF
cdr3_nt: TGTGCCAGCAGCGTAGTGAGCGGACTGAACACCGGGGAGCTGTTTTTT

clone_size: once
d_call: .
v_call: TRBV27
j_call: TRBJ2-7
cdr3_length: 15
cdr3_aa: CASSLSQGRSYEQYF
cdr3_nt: TGTGCCAGCAGTTTATCCCAGGGGCGGTCCTACGAGCAGTACTTC

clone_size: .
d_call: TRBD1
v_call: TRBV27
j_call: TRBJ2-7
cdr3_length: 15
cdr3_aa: CASSLNRDRGYEQYF
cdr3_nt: TGTGCCAGCAGTTTAAACCGGGACAGGGGCTACGAGCAGTACTTC

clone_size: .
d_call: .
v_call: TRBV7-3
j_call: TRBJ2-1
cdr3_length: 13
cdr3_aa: CASSRGWGDEQFF
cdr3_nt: TGTGCCAGCAGCCGGGGGTGGGGCGATGAGCAGTTCTTC

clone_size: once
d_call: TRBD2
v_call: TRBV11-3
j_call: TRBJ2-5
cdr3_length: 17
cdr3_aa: CASSLGNPGTSGRSQYF
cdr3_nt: TGTGCCAGCAGCTTAGGAAACCCCGGGACTAGCGGGAGAAGCCAGTACTTC

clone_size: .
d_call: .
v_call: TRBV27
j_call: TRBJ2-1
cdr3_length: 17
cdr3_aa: CASSLFGLRELDNEQFF
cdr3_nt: TGTGCCAGCAGTTTATTCGGTTTGAGGGAGCTGGACAATGAGCAGTTCTTC

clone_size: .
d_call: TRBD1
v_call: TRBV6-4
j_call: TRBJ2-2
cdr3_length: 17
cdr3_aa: CASSHLPGQGNTGELFF
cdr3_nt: TGTGCCAGCAGCCATCTACCGGGACAGGGCAACACCGGGGAGCTGTTTTTT

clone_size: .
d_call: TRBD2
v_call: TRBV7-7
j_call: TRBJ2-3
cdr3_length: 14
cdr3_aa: CASSFRGGSDTQYF
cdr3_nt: TGTGCTAGCAGCTTTCGGGGGGGCTCAGATACGCAGTATTTT

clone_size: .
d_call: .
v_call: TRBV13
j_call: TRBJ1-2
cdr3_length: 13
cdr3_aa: CAGRFPFNYGYTF
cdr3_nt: TGTGCCGGCAGGTTCCCTTTTAACTATGGCTACACCTTC

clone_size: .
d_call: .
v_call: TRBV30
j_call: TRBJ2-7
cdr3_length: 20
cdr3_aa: CAWSVPAGRADMRLTYEQYF
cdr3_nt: TGTGCCTGGAGTGTACCTGCCGGGAGAGCTGACATGAGGCTAACCTACGAGCAGTACTTC

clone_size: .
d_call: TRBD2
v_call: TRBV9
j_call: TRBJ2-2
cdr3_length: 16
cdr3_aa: CASSYVVASGTGELFF
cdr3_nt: TGTGCCAGCAGTTATGTGGTGGCTAGCGGCACCGGGGAGCTGTTTTTT

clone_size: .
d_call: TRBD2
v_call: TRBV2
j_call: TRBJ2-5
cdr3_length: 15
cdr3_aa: CASSEGLAGQETQYF
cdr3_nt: TGTGCCAGCAGTGAGGGACTAGCGGGACAGGAGACCCAGTACTTC

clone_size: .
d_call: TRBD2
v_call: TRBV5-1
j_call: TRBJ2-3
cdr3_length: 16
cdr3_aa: CASSLGLAGGIDTQYF
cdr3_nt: TGCGCCAGCAGCCTAGGACTAGCGGGAGGGATAGATACGCAGTATTTT

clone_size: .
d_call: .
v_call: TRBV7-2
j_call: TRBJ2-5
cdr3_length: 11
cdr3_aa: CASSREETQYF
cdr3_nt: TGTGCCAGCAGCCGTGAAGAGACCCAGTACTTC

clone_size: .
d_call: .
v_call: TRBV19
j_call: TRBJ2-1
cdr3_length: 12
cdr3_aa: CASSMRHTEQFF
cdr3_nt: TGTGCCAGTAGTATGCGACACACTGAGCAGTTCTTC

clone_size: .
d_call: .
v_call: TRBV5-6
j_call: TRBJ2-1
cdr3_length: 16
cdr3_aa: CASSLSWIAGRNEQFF
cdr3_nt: TGTGCCAGCAGCCTGTCGTGGATCGCGGGAAGGAATGAGCAGTTCTTC

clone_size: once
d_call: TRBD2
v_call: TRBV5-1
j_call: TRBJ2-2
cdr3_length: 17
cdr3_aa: CASSRGLAATPSGELFF
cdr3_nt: TGCGCCAGCAGCCGCGGACTAGCGGCCACCCCCAGCGGGGAGCTGTTTTTT

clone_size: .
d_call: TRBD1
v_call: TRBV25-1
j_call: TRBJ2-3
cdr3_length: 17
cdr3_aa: CASSESQDRASSDTQYF
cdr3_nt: TGTGCCAGCAGTGAATCCCAGGACAGGGCGAGCTCAGATACGCAGTATTTT

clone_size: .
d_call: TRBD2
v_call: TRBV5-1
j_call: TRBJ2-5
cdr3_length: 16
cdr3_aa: CASNPRTSGVQETQYF
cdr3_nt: TGCGCCAGCAATCCGCGGACTAGCGGAGTTCAAGAGACCCAGTACTTC

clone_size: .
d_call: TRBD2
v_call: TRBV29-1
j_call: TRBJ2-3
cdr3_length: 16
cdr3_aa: CSVPISGRALTDTQYF
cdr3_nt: TGCAGCGTCCCTATTAGCGGGAGGGCCCTCACAGATACGCAGTATTTT

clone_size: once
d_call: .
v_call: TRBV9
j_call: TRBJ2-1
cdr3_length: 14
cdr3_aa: CASSVDGPSIEQFF
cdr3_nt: TGTGCCAGCAGCGTAGATGGCCCCTCGATTGAGCAGTTCTTC

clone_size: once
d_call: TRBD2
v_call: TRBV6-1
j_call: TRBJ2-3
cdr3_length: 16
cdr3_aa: CASSKAGGPSRDTQYF
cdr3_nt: TGTGCCAGCAGTAAAGCGGGAGGGCCCTCTAGAGATACGCAGTATTTT

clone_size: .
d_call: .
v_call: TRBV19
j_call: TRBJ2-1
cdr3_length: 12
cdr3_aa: CASSTPGNEQFF
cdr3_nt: TGTGCCAGTAGTACCCCCGGCAATGAGCAGTTCTTC

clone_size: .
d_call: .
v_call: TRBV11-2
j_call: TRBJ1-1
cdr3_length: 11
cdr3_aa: CASSLTREAFF
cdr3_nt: TGTGCCAGCAGCTTAACTCGCGAAGCTTTCTTT

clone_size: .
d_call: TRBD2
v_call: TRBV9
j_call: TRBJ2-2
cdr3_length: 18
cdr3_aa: CASSGIGLAGGNTGELFF
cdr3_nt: TGTGCCAGCAGCGGAATTGGACTAGCGGGAGGGAACACCGGGGAGCTGTTTTTT

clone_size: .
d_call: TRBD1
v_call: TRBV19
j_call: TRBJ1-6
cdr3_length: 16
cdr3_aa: CASSARQGPNNSPLHF
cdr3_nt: TGTGCCAGTAGTGCCCGACAGGGGCCCAATAATTCACCCCTCCACTTT

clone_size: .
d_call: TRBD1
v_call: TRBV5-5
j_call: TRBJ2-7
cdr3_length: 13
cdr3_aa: CASRPVRGNEQYF
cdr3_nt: TGTGCCAGCAGACCCGTCAGGGGGAACGAGCAGTACTTC

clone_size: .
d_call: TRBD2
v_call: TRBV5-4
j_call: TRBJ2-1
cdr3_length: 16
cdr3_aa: CASNSGGTSVNNEQFF
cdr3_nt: TGTGCCAGCAACTCGGGCGGGACTAGCGTAAACAATGAGCAGTTCTTC

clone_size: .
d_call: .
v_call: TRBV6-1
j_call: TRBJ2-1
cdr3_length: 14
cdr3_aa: CASSETGRANEQFF
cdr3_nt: TGTGCCAGCAGTGAAACAGGGAGGGCAAATGAGCAGTTCTTC

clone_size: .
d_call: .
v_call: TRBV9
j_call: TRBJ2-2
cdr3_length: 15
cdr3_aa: CASSSRDGVAGELFF
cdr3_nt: TGTGCCAGCAGCAGTCGTGACGGGGTGGCCGGGGAGCTGTTTTTT

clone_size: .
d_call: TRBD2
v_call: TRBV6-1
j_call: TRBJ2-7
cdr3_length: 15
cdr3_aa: CASSMTSGRTYEQYF
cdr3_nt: TGTGCCAGCAGCATGACTAGCGGGAGAACCTACGAGCAGTACTTC

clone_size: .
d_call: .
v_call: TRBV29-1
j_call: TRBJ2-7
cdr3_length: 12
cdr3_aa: CSVEVGDYEQYF
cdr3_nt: TGCAGCGTTGAAGTCGGAGACTACGAGCAGTACTTC

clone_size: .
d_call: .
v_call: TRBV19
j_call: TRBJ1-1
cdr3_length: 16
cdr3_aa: CASSITSGQKNTEAFF
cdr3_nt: TGTGCCAGTAGTATAACCTCAGGACAAAAGAACACTGAAGCTTTCTTT

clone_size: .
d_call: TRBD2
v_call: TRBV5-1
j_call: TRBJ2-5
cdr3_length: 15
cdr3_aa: CASSPWTSGQETQYF
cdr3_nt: TGCGCCAGCAGCCCCTGGACTAGCGGACAAGAGACCCAGTACTTC

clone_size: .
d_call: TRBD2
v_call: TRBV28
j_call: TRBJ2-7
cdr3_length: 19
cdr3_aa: CASSPLGGRAPGSFYEQYF
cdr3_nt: TGTGCCAGCAGTCCCCTAGGCGGGAGGGCACCAGGATCTTTCTACGAGCAGTACTTC